This T cell receptor (beta chain) was identified during a study of T-cell memory formation after mild COVID-19. Study context: Largely donor-specific TCR clusters were found.

Overall study results and limits: In second-wave clones peaking day 37, SARS-CoV-2 specificity remained unconfirmed.

The sample holds a few counts of this clonotype. Its target is unknown. This CDR3 is 18 amino acids long. Looked up from germline, CDR1 is MNHEY and CDR2 is SVGEGT. The J segment lost 10 bases and the V segment lost 1 base, leaving 16 bases of the junction unmatched. 5'RACE primed at constant segments yielded TCR alpha and TCR beta cDNA libraries bearing sample barcodes and UMIs. A single record per CDR3 protein comes from TCRdb applying MiXCR to the 5' RACE reads. The data contain roughly 350,000 distinct CDR3 sequences, around 21% of them singletons. The chain couples TRBV6-2 or TRBV6-3 to TRBJ2-1; TRBD2 aligns across 10 bases. The source material was PBMCs or a T cell subset sorted from them (not recorded which). The TCR comes from an adult woman who had mild COVID-19 (a few samples of this study predate the infection). Cell type and time point are not known. The CDR3 sequence is CASSYLSQPGTSAREQFF. The CDR3 bases are TGTGCCAGCAGTTACTTATCCCAGCCCGGGACTAGCGCGAGGGAGCAGTTCTTC.